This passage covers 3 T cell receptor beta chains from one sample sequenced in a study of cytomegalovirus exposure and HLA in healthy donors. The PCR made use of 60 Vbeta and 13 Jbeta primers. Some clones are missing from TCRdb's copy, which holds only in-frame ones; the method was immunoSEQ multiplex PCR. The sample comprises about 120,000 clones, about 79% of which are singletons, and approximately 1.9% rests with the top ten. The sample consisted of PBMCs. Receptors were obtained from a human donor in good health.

CDR3 in amino acids: CASSLGGTNTEAFF. Written as DNA, the CDR3 is TGTGCCAGCAGCTTGGGGGGAACGAACACTGAAGCTTTCTTT. The rearrangement joins TRBV7-8 to TRBJ1-1; TRBD1 might be the D (5 bases). V lost 3 bases and J lost 1, with 9 bases in between. The CDR3 length is 14 residues. Germline CDR1 SGHVS, CDR2 FQNEAQ. The full variable domain, its missing parts supplied by reference TRBV7-8 and TRBJ1-1, is GAGVSQSPRYKVAKRGQDVALRCDPISGHVSLFWYQQALGQGPEFLTYFQNEAQLDKSGLPSDRFFAERPEGSVSTLKIQRTQQEDSAVYLCASSLGGTNTEAFFGQGTRLTVV.

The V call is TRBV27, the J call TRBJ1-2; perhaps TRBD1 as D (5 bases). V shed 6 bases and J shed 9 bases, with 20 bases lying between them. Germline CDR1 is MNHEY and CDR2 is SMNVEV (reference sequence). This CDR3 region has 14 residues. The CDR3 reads CASRTRGGVSRYTF. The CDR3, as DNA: TGTGCCAGCAGGACGAGGGGCGGGGTGAGCCGCTACACCTTC.

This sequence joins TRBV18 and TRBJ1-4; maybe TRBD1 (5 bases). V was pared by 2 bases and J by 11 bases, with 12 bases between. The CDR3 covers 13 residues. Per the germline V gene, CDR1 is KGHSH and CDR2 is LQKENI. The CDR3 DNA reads TGTGCCAGCTCACCATTCGGGGGGGACAAACTGTTTTTT. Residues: CASSPFGGDKLFF.